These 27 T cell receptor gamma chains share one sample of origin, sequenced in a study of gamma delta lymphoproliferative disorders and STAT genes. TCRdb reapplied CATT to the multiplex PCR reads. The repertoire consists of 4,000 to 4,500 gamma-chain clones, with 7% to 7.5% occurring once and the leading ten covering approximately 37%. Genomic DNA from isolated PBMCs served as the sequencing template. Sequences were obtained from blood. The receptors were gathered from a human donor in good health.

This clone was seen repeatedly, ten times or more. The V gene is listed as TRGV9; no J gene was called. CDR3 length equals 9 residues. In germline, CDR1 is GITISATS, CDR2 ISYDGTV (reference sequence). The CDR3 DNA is TGTGCCTTGTGGGATAAGGAACTCTTT. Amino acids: CALWDKELF.

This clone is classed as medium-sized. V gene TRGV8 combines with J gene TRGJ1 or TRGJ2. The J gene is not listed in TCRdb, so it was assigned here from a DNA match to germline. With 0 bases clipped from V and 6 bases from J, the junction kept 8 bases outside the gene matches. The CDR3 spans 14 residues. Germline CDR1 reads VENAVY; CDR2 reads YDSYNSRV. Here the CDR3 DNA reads TGTGCCACCTGGGATAGGCCCGCTTGTTATAAGAAACTCTTT. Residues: CATWDRPACYKKLF.

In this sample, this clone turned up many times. CDR3 bases: TGTGCCACCTGGGATAGGCCTTTTTATAAGAAACTCTTT. This encodes CATWDRPFYKKLF. The chain has TRGV8 and TRGJ1 or TRGJ2. TCRdb gives no J gene; it was assigned here by matching the DNA to germline. The junction had 5 bases not matched to a gene; V was cut back by 0 bases and J by 6 bases. The CDR3 has 13 amino acids. CDR1 is VENAVY and CDR2 is YDSYNSRV in the germline V gene.

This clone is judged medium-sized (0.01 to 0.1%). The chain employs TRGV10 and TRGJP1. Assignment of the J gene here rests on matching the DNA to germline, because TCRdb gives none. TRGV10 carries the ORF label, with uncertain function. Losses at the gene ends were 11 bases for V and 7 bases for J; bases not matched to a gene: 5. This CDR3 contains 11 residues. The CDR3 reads CAADLGWFKIF. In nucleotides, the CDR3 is TGTGCTGCGGACCTTGGTTGGTTCAAGATATTT.

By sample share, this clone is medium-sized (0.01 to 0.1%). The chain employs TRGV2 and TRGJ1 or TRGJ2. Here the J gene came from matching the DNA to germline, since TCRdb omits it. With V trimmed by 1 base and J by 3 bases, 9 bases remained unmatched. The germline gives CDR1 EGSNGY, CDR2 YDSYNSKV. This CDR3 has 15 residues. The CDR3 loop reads CATWDGRHLYYKKLF. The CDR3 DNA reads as TGTGCCACCTGGGACGGACGTCACCTTTATTATAAGAAACTCTTT.

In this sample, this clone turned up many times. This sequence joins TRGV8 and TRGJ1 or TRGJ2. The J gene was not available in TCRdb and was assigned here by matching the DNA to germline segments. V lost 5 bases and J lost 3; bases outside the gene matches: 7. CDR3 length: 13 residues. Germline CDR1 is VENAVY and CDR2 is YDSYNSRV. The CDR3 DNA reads TGTGCCACCTGGGGGTGGATTTATTATAAGAAACTCTTT. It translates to CATWGWIYYKKLF.

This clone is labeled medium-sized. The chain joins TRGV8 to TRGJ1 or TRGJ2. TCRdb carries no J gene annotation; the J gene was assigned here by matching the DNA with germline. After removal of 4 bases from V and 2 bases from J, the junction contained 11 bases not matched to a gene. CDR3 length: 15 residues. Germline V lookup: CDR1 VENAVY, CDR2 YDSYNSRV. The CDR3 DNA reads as TGTGCCACCTGGGAAAGTAAACGACATTATTATAAGAAACTCTTT. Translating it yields CATWESKRHYYKKLF.

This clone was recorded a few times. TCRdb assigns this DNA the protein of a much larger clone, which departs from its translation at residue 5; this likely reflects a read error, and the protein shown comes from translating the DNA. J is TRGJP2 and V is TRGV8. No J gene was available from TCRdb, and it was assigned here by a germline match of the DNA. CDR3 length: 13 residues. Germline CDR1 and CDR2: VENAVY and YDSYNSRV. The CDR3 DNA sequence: TGTGCCACCTGGGGTAGGTGTGATTGGATCAAGACGTTT. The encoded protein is CATWGRCDWIKTF.

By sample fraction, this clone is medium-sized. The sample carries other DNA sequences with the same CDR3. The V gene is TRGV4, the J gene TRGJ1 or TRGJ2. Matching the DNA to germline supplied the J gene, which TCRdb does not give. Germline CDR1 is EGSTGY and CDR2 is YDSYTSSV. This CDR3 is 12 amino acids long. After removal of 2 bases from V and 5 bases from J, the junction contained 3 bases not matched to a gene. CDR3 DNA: TGTGCCACCTGGGATGTGGATTATAAGAAACTCTTT. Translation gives CATWDVDYKKLF.

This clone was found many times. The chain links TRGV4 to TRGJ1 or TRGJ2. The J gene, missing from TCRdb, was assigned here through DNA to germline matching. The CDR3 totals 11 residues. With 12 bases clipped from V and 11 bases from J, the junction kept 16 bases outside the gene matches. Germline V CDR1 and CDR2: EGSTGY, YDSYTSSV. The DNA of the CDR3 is TGTGCCGCACCCTACGATTTTGAGAAACTCTTT. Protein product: CAAPYDFEKLF.

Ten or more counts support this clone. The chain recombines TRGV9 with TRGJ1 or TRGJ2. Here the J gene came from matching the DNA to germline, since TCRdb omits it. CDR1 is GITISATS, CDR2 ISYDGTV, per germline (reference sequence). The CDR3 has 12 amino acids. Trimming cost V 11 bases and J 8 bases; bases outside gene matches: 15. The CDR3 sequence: CASRFGGNKKLF. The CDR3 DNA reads TGTGCCTCACGGTTCGGGGGCAATAAGAAACTCTTT.

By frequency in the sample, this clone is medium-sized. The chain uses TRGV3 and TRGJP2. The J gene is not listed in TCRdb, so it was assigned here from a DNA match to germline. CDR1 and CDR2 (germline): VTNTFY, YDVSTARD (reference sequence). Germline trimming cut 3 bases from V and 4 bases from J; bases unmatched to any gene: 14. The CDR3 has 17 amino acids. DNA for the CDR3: TGTGCCACCTGGGACCGGAACCCGAGTGATAGTGATTGGATCAAGACGTTT. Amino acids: CATWDRNPSDSDWIKTF.

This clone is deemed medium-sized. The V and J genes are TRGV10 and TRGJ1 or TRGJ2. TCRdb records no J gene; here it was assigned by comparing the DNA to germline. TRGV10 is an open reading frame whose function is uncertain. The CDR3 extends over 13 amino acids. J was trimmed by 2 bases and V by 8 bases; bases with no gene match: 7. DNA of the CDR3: TGTGCTGCGTGGGATTCAGATTATTATAAGAAACTCTTT. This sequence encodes CAAWDSDYYKKLF.

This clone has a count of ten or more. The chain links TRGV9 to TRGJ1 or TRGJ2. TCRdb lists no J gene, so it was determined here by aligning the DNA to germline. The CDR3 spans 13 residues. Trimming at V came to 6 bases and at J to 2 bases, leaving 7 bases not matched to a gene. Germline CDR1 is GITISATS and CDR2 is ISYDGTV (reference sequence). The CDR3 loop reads CALWSKHYYKKLF. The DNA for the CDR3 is TGTGCCTTGTGGTCAAAGCATTATTATAAGAAACTCTTT.

This chain's CDR3 is CATWDRRGDYKKLF. The CDR3 bases are TGTGCCACCTGGGACAGGCGTGGGGATTATAAGAAACTCTTT. The chain couples TRGV3 to TRGJ1 or TRGJ2. TCRdb does not report a J gene; here it was assigned by matching the DNA to germline references. Germline loops: CDR1 VTNTFY, CDR2 YDVSTARD (reference sequence). Germline trimming cut 0 bases from V and 5 bases from J; bases unmatched to any gene: 7. The CDR3 length is 14 residues.

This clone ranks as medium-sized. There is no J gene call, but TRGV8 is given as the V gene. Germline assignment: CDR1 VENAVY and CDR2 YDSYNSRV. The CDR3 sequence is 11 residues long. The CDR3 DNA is TGTGCCACCTGGGATAGGGTCTCTGGGGTCTTT. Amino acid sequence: CATWDRVSGVF.

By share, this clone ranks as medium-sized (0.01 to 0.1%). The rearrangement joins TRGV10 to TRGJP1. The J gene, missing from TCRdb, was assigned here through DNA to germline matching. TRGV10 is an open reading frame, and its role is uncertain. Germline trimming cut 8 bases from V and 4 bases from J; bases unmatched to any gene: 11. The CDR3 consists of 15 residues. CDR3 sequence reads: CAAWDLTNTGWFKIF. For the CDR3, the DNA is TGTGCTGCGTGGGATTTGACGAACACTGGTTGGTTCAAGATATTT.

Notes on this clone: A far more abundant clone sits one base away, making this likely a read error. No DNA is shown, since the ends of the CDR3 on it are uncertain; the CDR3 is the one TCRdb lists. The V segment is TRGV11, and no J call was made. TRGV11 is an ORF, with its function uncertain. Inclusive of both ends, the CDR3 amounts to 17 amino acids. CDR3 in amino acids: CTTVPVRSSQGGFKKLF.

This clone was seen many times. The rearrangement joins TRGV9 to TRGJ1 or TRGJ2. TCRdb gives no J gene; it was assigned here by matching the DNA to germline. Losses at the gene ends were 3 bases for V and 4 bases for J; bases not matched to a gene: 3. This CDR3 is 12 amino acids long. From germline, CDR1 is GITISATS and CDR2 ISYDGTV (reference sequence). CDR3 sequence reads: CALWERYYKKLF. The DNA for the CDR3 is TGTGCCTTGTGGGAGCGGTATTATAAGAAACTCTTT.

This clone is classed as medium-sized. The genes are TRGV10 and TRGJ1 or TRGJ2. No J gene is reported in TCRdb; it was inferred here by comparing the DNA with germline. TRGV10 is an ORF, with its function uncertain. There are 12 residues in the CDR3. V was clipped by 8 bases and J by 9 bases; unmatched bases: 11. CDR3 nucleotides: TGTGCTGCGTGGACCCCGAAGGGTAAGAAACTCTTT. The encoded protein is CAAWTPKGKKLF.

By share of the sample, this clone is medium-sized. The CDR3 nucleotides read TGTGCCACCTGGTCGGGGGGTGCTTATTATAAGAAACTCTTT. It codes for CATWSGGAYYKKLF. V and J are TRGV3 and TRGJ1 or TRGJ2. TCRdb carries no J gene annotation; the J gene was assigned here by matching the DNA with germline. Germline V gene data show CDR1 as VTNTFY and CDR2 as YDVSTARD (reference sequence). Trimming at V came to 6 bases and at J to 3 bases, leaving 11 bases not matched to a gene. The CDR3 contains 14 residues.

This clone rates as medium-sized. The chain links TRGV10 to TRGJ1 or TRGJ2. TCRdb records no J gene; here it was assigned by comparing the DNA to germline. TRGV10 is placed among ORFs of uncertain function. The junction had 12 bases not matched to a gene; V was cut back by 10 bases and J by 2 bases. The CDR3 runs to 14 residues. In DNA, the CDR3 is TGTGCTGCGTTTAACCTCGGGGATTATTATAAGAAACTCTTT. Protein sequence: CAAFNLGDYYKKLF.

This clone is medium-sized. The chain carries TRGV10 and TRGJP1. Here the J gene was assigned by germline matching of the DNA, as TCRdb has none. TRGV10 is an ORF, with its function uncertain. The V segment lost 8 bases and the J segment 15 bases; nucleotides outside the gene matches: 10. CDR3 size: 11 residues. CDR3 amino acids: CAAWRRGIKIF. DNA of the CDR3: TGTGCTGCGTGGCGGAGGGGGATCAAGATATTT.

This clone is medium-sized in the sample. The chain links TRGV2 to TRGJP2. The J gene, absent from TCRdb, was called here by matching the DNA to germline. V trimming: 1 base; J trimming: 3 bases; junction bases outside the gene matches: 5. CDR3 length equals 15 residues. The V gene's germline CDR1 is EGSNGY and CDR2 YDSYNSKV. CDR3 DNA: TGTGCCACCTGGGACGGCGGGGGTAGTGATTGGATCAAGACGTTT. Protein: CATWDGGGSDWIKTF.

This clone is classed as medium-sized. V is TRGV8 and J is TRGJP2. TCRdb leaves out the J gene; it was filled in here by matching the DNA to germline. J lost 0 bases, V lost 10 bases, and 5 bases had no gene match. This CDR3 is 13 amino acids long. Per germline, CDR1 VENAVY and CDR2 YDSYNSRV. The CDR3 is CATVDSSDWIKTF. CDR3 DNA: TGTGCCACGGTGGATAGTAGTGATTGGATCAAGACGTTT.

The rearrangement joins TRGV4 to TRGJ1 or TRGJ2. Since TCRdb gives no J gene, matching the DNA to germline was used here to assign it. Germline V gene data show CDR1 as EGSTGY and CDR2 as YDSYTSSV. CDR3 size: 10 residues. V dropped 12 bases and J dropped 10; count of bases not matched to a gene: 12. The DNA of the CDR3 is TGTGCCTCCCGATCTCCGAAGAAACTCTTT. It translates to CASRSPKKLF.

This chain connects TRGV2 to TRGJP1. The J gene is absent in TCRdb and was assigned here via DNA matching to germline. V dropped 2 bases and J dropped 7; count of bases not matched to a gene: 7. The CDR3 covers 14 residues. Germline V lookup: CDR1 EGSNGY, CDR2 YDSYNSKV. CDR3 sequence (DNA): TGTGCCACCTGGGACGCCCGAGGTGGTTGGTTCAAGATATTT. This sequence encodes CATWDARGGWFKIF.